A selection of T cell receptor beta chains follows, all from one sample in a study of T cells in Graves' hyperthyroidism and ophthalmopathy. One entry per CDR3 protein, called by TCRdb with MiXCR from the multiplex PCR reads. The table has 350,000 to 500,000 distinct CDR3 sequences, roughly an eighth seen once; the top ten hold 5.3%. Material: blood. The receptors were gathered from a woman between 18 and 30 years old with Graves' hyperthyroidism. Each CDR3 is given with its conserved first and last residue. Each record gives: CDR3 protein, CDR3 DNA, J gene, clone size, V gene, D gene. D genes are given only for firm matches. Size tells how often a clone was seen (once, few, many) or the class of an expanded clone, and some rows leave it out.

CDR3: CASSAVDPASGAHTDTQYF
DNA: TGTGCCAGCAGTGCCGTGGATCCGGCTAGCGGAGCCCACACAGATACGCAGTATTTT
J: TRBJ2-3
size: -
V: TRBV27
D: TRBD2

CDR3: CASSQADTTYEQYF
DNA: TGTGCCAGCAGCCAAGCAGACACGACTTACGAGCAGTACTTC
J: TRBJ2-7
size: many
V: TRBV3-1
D: -

CDR3: CAGTKGTLSGNTIYF
DNA: TGTGCCGGAACGAAAGGGACACTCTCTGGAAACACCATATATTTT
J: TRBJ1-3
size: many
V: TRBV30
D: -

CDR3: CATSDIRTSGPAGELFF
DNA: TGTGCCACCAGTGATATACGGACTAGCGGGCCCGCGGGGGAGCTGTTTTTT
J: TRBJ2-2
size: few
V: TRBV24-1
D: TRBD2

CDR3: CASSGEMNTEAFF
DNA: TGTGCCAGCTCAGGGGAGATGAACACTGAAGCTTTCTTT
J: TRBJ1-1
size: many
V: TRBV18
D: -

CDR3: CASSESGTVSGNTIYF
DNA: TGTGCCAGCAGCGAATCCGGGACAGTCTCTGGAAACACCATATATTTT
J: TRBJ1-3
size: few
V: TRBV9
D: TRBD1

CDR3: CASVLALAGSNEQFF
DNA: TGTGCCAGCGTCCTCGCACTAGCGGGAAGCAATGAGCAGTTCTTC
J: TRBJ2-1
size: many
V: TRBV28
D: TRBD2

CDR3: CASSLDQGSWNEQFF
DNA: TGTGCCAGCAGCTTAGATCAGGGTAGCTGGAATGAGCAGTTCTTC
J: TRBJ2-1
size: -
V: TRBV11-2
D: -

CDR3: CASRTGDAVSGNTIYF
DNA: TGTGCCAGTAGGACAGGGGACGCCGTCTCTGGAAACACCATATATTTT
J: TRBJ1-3
size: -
V: TRBV19
D: TRBD1

CDR3: CASSQDLSYNEQFF
DNA: TGTGCCAGCAGCCAAGATCTCTCCTACAATGAGCAGTTCTTC
J: TRBJ2-1
size: many
V: TRBV3-1
D: -

CDR3: CASSIKRDSYEQYF
DNA: TGTGCCAGTAGTATCAAAAGGGATTCCTACGAGCAGTACTTC
J: TRBJ2-7
size: many
V: TRBV19
D: -

CDR3: CASRSGGRTYNEQFF
DNA: TGTGCCAGTAGGTCAGGGGGCCGCACCTACAATGAGCAGTTCTTC
J: TRBJ2-1
size: few
V: TRBV19
D: TRBD1

CDR3: CASGGANVLTF
DNA: TGTGCCAGCGGAGGGGCCAACGTCCTGACTTTC
J: TRBJ2-6
size: many
V: TRBV27
D: -

CDR3: CASSLPGRTGYTF
DNA: TGTGCCAGCAGTTTGCCAGGGAGAACGGGCTACACCTTC
J: TRBJ1-2
size: many
V: TRBV28
D: -

CDR3: CASSQVGRNTEAFF
DNA: TGTGCCAGCAGCCAAGTTGGGAGGAACACTGAAGCTTTCTTT
J: TRBJ1-1
size: many
V: TRBV4-3
D: -

CDR3: CASSLGGRANTGELFF
DNA: TGCGCCAGCAGCTTGGGCGGGAGGGCCAACACCGGGGAGCTGTTTTTT
J: TRBJ2-2
size: few
V: TRBV5-1
D: TRBD2

CDR3: CSAPGGGLIEAFF
DNA: TGCAGTGCGCCAGGGGGCGGGTTAATTGAAGCTTTCTTT
J: TRBJ1-1
size: many
V: TRBV20-1
D: TRBD1

CDR3: CASSPPRERSSYNEQFF
DNA: TGTGCCAGCTCACCACCCCGGGAGAGAAGCTCCTACAATGAGCAGTTCTTC
J: TRBJ2-1
size: -
V: TRBV18
D: -

CDR3: CSARDPGRLGETQYF
DNA: TGCAGTGCTAGGGACCCTGGGAGGCTGGGAGAGACCCAGTACTTC
J: TRBJ2-5
size: -
V: TRBV20-1
D: -

CDR3: CSARDLFTGPPYEQYF
DNA: TGCAGTGCTAGAGATCTGTTTACAGGACCACCCTACGAGCAGTACTTC
J: TRBJ2-7
size: many
V: TRBV20-1
D: -

CDR3: CASTIRRTGVGGYTF
DNA: TGTGCCAGCACCATAAGGCGGACAGGGGTAGGAGGCTACACCTTC
J: TRBJ1-2
size: many
V: TRBV11-2
D: TRBD1

CDR3: CASSQAGGEETQYF
DNA: TGTGCCAGCAGCCAAGCCGGTGGGGAAGAGACCCAGTACTTC
J: TRBJ2-5
size: many
V: TRBV3-1
D: -

CDR3: CASSQDSYSGNTIYF
DNA: TGTGCCAGCAGCCAAGACTCTTACTCTGGAAACACCATATATTTT
J: TRBJ1-3
size: few
V: TRBV3-1
D: -

CDR3: CSARVGAGAYNEQFF
DNA: TGCAGTGCTAGAGTGGGGGCGGGAGCGTACAATGAGCAGTTCTTC
J: TRBJ2-1
size: many
V: TRBV20-1
D: -

CDR3: CATSRDMNTEAFF
DNA: TGTGCCACCAGCAGAGATATGAACACTGAAGCTTTCTTT
J: TRBJ1-1
size: few
V: TRBV15
D: -

CDR3: CASEQANYGYTF
DNA: TGTGCCAGCGAACAGGCTAACTATGGCTACACCTTC
J: TRBJ1-2
size: many
V: TRBV28
D: -

CDR3: CASSQDRVKYEQYF
DNA: TGTGCCAGCAGCCAAGACAGGGTGAAGTACGAGCAGTACTTC
J: TRBJ2-7
size: -
V: TRBV7-2
D: TRBD1

CDR3: CASSIERRVNTGELFF
DNA: TGTGCCAGTAGTATAGAACGCAGAGTGAACACCGGGGAGCTGTTTTTT
J: TRBJ2-2
size: few
V: TRBV19
D: -

CDR3: CASSSSGTGSPEQYF
DNA: TGTGCCAGCAGCTCCTCCGGGACAGGGTCTCCCGAGCAGTACTTC
J: TRBJ2-7
size: -
V: TRBV13
D: TRBD1

CDR3: CASSPGYVPNEKLFF
DNA: TGTGCCAGCAGCCCCGGTTATGTACCTAATGAAAAACTGTTTTTT
J: TRBJ1-4
size: many
V: TRBV7-9
D: -

CDR3: CASSYLGYNSPLHF
DNA: TGTGCCAGCAGTTACTTGGGCTATAATTCACCCCTCCACTTT
J: TRBJ1-6
size: -
V: TRBV6-6
D: -

CDR3: CASSIGPDPFSEQYF
DNA: TGTGCCAGTAGTATAGGGCCGGACCCTTTCTCCGAGCAGTACTTC
J: TRBJ2-7
size: -
V: TRBV19
D: -

CDR3: CASTGYYKNIQYF
DNA: TGTGCCAGCACTGGGTACTACAAAAACATTCAGTACTTC
J: TRBJ2-4
size: few
V: TRBV7-2
D: -

CDR3: CASSFSPGLPVNEKLFF
DNA: TGTGCCAGCAGCTTCTCCCCGGGCCTCCCAGTTAATGAAAAACTGTTTTTT
J: TRBJ1-4
size: many
V: TRBV7-8
D: -

CDR3: CASSLDSGRDLETQYF
DNA: TGTGCCAGCAGCTTAGATAGCGGGAGGGATTTAGAGACCCAGTACTTC
J: TRBJ2-5
size: many
V: TRBV11-2
D: TRBD2

CDR3: CASSGGGREETQYF
DNA: TGTGCCAGCAGCGGAGGCGGGAGAGAGGAGACCCAGTACTTC
J: TRBJ2-5
size: many
V: TRBV7-9
D: TRBD2

CDR3: CSAIGGADTQYF
DNA: TGCAGCGCCATCGGCGGAGCCGATACGCAGTATTTT
J: TRBJ2-3
size: -
V: TRBV20-1
D: -

CDR3: CASSRAPSGGKPEQFF
DNA: TGTGCCAGCAGCCGAGCCCCGTCGGGAGGAAAACCTGAGCAGTTCTTC
J: TRBJ2-1
size: many
V: TRBV6-1
D: TRBD2

CDR3: CASSWRQGTDTQYF
DNA: TGTGCCAGCAGCTGGAGACAGGGCACAGATACGCAGTATTTT
J: TRBJ2-3
size: many
V: TRBV6-2/TRBV6-3
D: -

CDR3: CASSSKYQREGPETQYF
DNA: TGTGCCAGCAGCTCAAAATACCAGCGGGAGGGCCCCGAGACCCAGTACTTC
J: TRBJ2-5
size: many
V: TRBV13
D: TRBD2

CDR3: CASSTSGRRAEQFF
DNA: TGTGCCAGCAGCACGAGCGGGAGGAGAGCTGAGCAGTTCTTC
J: TRBJ2-1
size: few
V: TRBV5-6
D: TRBD2

CDR3: CASSRVRSGSMGETQYF
DNA: TGCGCCAGCAGCCGAGTCCGTAGCGGGAGTATGGGAGAGACCCAGTACTTC
J: TRBJ2-5
size: few
V: TRBV4-1
D: TRBD2

CDR3: CASSLERTGRGTQYF
DNA: TGTGCCAGCAGCTTAGAGCGGACAGGACGGGGGACCCAGTACTTC
J: TRBJ2-5
size: many
V: TRBV7-9
D: TRBD1

CDR3: CASGSVHANSDTQYF
DNA: TGTGCTAGTGGTTCCGTCCACGCGAATTCAGATACGCAGTATTTT
J: TRBJ2-3
size: many
V: TRBV12-5
D: -

CDR3: CASRNERGQAETQYF
DNA: TGTGCCAGCAGGAACGAGAGGGGACAGGCAGAGACCCAGTACTTC
J: TRBJ2-5
size: many
V: TRBV6-1
D: TRBD1

CDR3: CASRGGQGNNYGYTF
DNA: TGTGCCAGTAGAGGAGGACAGGGGAATAACTATGGCTACACCTTC
J: TRBJ1-2
size: -
V: TRBV19
D: TRBD1

CDR3: CASIGSGVNNEQFF
DNA: TGTGCCAGCATAGGTAGCGGAGTAAACAATGAGCAGTTCTTC
J: TRBJ2-1
size: few
V: TRBV25-1
D: -

CDR3: CAWSVEGTGHYEQYF
DNA: TGTGCCTGGAGTGTGGAAGGGACAGGGCACTACGAGCAGTACTTC
J: TRBJ2-7
size: few
V: TRBV30
D: TRBD1

CDR3: CASSLAPPGHNEKLFF
DNA: TGTGCCAGCAGCTTAGCGCCCCCCGGGCATAATGAAAAACTGTTTTTT
J: TRBJ1-4
size: -
V: TRBV7-2
D: -

CDR3: CSAWDSNYGYTF
DNA: TGCAGCGCCTGGGACAGCAACTATGGCTACACCTTC
J: TRBJ1-2
size: many
V: TRBV29-1
D: TRBD1

CDR3: CASSAQGIGSPLHF
DNA: TGTGCCAGCAGCGCCCAGGGGATAGGTTCACCCCTCCACTTT
J: TRBJ1-6
size: many
V: TRBV9
D: -

CDR3: CAWREGRNQPQHF
DNA: TGTGCCTGGAGGGAGGGACGCAATCAGCCCCAGCATTTT
J: TRBJ1-5
size: many
V: TRBV30
D: -

CDR3: CASSFEGVQLAREQFF
DNA: TGTGCCAGCAGCTTCGAAGGGGTCCAACTAGCGAGGGAGCAGTTCTTC
J: TRBJ2-1
size: many
V: TRBV7-9
D: TRBD2

CDR3: CASSQERTGSRKLFF
DNA: TGCGCCAGCAGCCAAGAGCGGACAGGGAGCAGGAAACTGTTTTTT
J: TRBJ1-4
size: -
V: TRBV4-1
D: TRBD1

CDR3: CASSGASGRKYNEQFF
DNA: TGTGCCAGCAGTGGGGCCAGCGGGAGGAAATACAATGAGCAGTTCTTC
J: TRBJ2-1
size: many
V: TRBV2
D: TRBD2